This T cell receptor beta chain appears in the sequencing data of a study of blood T cell repertoires in COVID-19. Study details: The samples span acute and convalescent COVID-19 from the United States, Italy and Spain. T cells, B-cell-depleted T cells, or PBMCs provided the cDNA or gDNA that served as material.

Recruitment covered about two dozen US areas and drew participants whose ages spanned roughly 18 to 89 years. Assignment of participants to cohorts was predicated upon participant-reported clinical history. Method: immunoSEQ multiplex PCR; TCRdb's copy keeps in-frame clones and lacks some. The repertoire holds hundreds of thousands of clones, with 65% to 90% as singletons. V lost 3 bases and J lost 0; bases outside the gene matches: 5. Per the germline V gene, CDR1 is SNHLY and CDR2 is FYNNEI. This CDR3 region has 16 residues. The chain links TRBV2 to TRBJ2-4, with 7 positions matching TRBD2. The specimen sequenced was PBMCs or T cells enriched from blood (not recorded which). This TCR was recovered from a woman aged 40 to 50 with acute COVID-19. Here the CDR3 reads CASSEGGSGAKNIQYF. The CDR3 region has the DNA TGTGCCAGCAGTGAGGGAGGGTCGGGAGCCAAAAACATTCAGTACTTC.